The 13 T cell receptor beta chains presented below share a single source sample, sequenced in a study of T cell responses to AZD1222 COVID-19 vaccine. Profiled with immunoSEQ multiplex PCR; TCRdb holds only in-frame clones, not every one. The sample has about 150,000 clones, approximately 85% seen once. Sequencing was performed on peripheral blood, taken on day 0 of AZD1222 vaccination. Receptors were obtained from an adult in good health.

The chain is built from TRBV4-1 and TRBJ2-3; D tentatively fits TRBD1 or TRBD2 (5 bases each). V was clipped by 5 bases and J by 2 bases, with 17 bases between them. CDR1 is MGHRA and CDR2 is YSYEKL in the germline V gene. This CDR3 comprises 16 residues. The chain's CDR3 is CASSSRGPAVTDTQYF. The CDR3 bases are TGCGCCAGCAGCTCCCGGGGCCCTGCGGTCACAGATACGCAGTATTTT.

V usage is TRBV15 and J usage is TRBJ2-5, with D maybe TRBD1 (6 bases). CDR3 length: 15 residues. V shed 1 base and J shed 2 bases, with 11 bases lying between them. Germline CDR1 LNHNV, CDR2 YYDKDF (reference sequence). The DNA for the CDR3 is TGTGCCACCAGCAGAGTGGCAGGGGAACAAGAGACCCAGTACTTC. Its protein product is CATSRVAGEQETQYF.

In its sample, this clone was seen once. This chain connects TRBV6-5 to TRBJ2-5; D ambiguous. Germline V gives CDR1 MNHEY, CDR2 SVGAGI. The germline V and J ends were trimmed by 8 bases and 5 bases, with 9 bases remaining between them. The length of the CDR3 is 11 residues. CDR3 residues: CASSTVETQYF. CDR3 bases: TGTGCCAGCTCGACTGTGGAGACCCAGTACTTC.

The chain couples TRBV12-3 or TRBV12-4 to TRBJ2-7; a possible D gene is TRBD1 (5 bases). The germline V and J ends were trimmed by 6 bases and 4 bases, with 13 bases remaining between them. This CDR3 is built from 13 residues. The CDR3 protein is CASRTGIRYEQYF. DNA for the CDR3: TGTGCCAGCAGAACAGGAATACGATACGAGCAGTACTTC.

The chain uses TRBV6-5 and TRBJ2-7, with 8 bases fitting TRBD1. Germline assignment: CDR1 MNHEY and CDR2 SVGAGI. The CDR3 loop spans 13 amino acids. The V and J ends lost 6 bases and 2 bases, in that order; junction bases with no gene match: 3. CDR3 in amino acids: CASSSTGAYEQYF. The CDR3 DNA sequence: TGTGCCAGCAGCTCGACAGGGGCCTACGAGCAGTACTTC.

Written as DNA, the CDR3 is TGTGCCAGCAGAGGGAACAGGGAGGGCAATCAGCCCCAGCATTTT. Amino acids: CASRGNREGNQPQHF. This chain joins TRBV6-5 and TRBJ1-5, with a weak D call TRBD1 (6 bases). The V and J ends lost 6 bases and 2 bases respectively, with 14 bases between them. Germline CDR1 and CDR2: MNHEY and SVGAGI. CDR3 length equals 15 residues.

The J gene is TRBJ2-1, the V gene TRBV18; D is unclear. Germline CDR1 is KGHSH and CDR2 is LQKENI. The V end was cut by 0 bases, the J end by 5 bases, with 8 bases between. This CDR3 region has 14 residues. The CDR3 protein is CASSPPNNNNEQFF. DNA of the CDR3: TGTGCCAGCTCACCACCGAACAACAACAATGAGCAGTTCTTC.

The CDR3 sequence is CSVETVTGVGYTF. CDR3 in DNA: TGCAGCGTTGAAACGGTGACAGGGGTCGGCTACACCTTC. The chain recombines TRBV29-1 with TRBJ1-2, with 8 bases fitting TRBD1. Germline V gene lookup returns CDR1 SQVTM and CDR2 ANQGSEA. The CDR3 is 13 amino acids. The J segment lost 8 bases and the V segment lost 2 bases, leaving 7 bases of the junction unmatched.

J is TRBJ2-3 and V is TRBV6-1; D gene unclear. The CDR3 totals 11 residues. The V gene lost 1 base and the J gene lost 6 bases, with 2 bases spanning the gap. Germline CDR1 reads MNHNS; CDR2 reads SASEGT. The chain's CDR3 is CASSEGDTQYF. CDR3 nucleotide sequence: TGTGCCAGCAGTGAAGGGGATACGCAGTATTTT.

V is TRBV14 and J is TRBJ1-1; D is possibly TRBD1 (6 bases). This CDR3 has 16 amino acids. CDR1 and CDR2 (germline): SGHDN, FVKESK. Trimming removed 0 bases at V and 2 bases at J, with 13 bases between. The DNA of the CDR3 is TGTGCCAGCAGCCAAGACCAGGGGACATTAAACACTGAAGCTTTCTTT. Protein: CASSQDQGTLNTEAFF. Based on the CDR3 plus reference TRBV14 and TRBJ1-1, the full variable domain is EAGVTQFPSHSVIEKGQTVTLRCDPISGHDNLYWYRRVMGKEIKFLLHFVKESKQDESGMPNNRFLAERTGGTYSTLKVQPAELEDSGVYFCASSQDQGTLNTEAFFGQGTRLTVV.

In nucleotides, the CDR3 is TGTGCCAGCAGCCCTAGGACAGGGGTCAACGAGCAGTACTTC. Its protein is CASSPRTGVNEQYF. This chain connects TRBV3-1 (or the pseudogene TRBV3-2) to TRBJ2-7; 9 positions match TRBD1. In germline, CDR1 is LGHDT, CDR2 YNNKEL (reference sequence). J lost 5 bases, V lost 4 bases, and 6 bases had no gene match. There are 14 residues in the CDR3.

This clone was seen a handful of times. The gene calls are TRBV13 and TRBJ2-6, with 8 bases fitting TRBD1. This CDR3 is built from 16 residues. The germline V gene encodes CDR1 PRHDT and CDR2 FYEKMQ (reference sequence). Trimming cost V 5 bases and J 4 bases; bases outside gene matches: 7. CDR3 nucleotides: TGTGCCAGCAGCGGGAGACAGGGGCCCGGGGCCAACGTCCTGACTTTC. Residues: CASSGRQGPGANVLTF.

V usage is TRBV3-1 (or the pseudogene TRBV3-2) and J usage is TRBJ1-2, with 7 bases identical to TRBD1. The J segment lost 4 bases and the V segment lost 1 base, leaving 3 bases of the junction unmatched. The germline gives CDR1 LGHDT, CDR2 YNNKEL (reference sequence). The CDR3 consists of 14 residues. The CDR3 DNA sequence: TGTGCCAGCAGCCAAGCGAACAGGGGCTATGGCTACACCTTC. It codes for CASSQANRGYGYTF.